Listed below are T cell receptor beta chains from one sample, sequenced in a study of pediatric ulcerative colitis. TCRdb's copy holds only in-frame clones and misses some; the assay was immunoSEQ multiplex PCR. The data hold 17,000 or so clones, with about 76% observed a single time. The sample taken for sequencing was gut tissue. The receptors derive from a girl between 5 and 17 years old with moderate ulcerative colitis. CDR3s include the opening cysteine and the closing phenylalanine or tryptophan. Each record gives: CDR3 DNA, CDR3 protein, clone size, CDR3 length, V gene, J gene, D gene. A D gene is named only where the DNA matches it firmly. Only part of the rows carry a size: once, few, many, or a class if the clone is expanded.

TGTGCCAGCAGCGTAGCCGGGACAGGGCATGAGCAGTTCTTC,CASSVAGTGHEQFF,NA,14,TRBV9,TRBJ2-1,TRBD1
TGTGCCAGTAGTATATTAGGACTGGCAAACAATGAGCAGTTCTTC,CASSILGLANNEQFF,once,15,TRBV19,TRBJ2-1,NA
TGTGCCAGCAGCGACGGAACGACTAGCGGACAGGGAGATACGCAGTATTTT,CASSDGTTSGQGDTQYF,NA,17,TRBV5-8,TRBJ2-3,NA
TGTGCCAGCAGTTACTCTCTCACAGTCCACAATGAGCAGTTCTTC,CASSYSLTVHNEQFF,NA,15,TRBV6-6,TRBJ2-1,NA
TGCAGCGTTCTCCGCACAGATACGCAGTATTTT,CSVLRTDTQYF,NA,11,TRBV29-1,TRBJ2-3,NA
TGCGCCAGCAGCCACCCAACAGGGGTCAATCAGCCCCAGCATTTT,CASSHPTGVNQPQHF,NA,15,TRBV4-1,TRBJ1-5,TRBD1
TGCGCCAGCAGCCTCGGTGGGACAGGGTTTTACGAGCAGTACTTC,CASSLGGTGFYEQYF,NA,15,TRBV5-1,TRBJ2-7,TRBD1
TGTGCCAGCAAAGGGGTTGGCAATCAGCCCCAGCATTTT,CASKGVGNQPQHF,medium-sized,13,TRBV27,TRBJ1-5,NA
TGTGCCAGCAGCCAGGGGGTGCAAGATACGCAGTATTTT,CASSQGVQDTQYF,NA,13,TRBV11-2,TRBJ2-3,TRBD1
TGTGCCAGCAGCCAGACGGGCCAGGGGGATGAAGCTTTCTTT,CASSQTGQGDEAFF,NA,14,TRBV7-9,TRBJ1-1,TRBD1
TGCAGCGTTGATATGGGGCCGGGGACTGAAGCTTTCTTT,CSVDMGPGTEAFF,NA,13,TRBV29-1,TRBJ1-1,NA
TGTGCCAGCAGACACCGGACGGAGAACACTGAAGCTTTCTTT,CASRHRTENTEAFF,NA,14,TRBV7-8,TRBJ1-1,NA
TGTGCTAGTGGTTTGGTAGGGGGACAGACCTACGAGCAGTACTTC,CASGLVGGQTYEQYF,NA,15,TRBV12-5,TRBJ2-7,TRBD1
TGTGCCATCAGTGAGTCTCAGGGAAACACCATATATTTT,CAISESQGNTIYF,NA,13,TRBV10-3,TRBJ1-3,NA
TGTGCCAGCAGTCCCCGCCAGCGGGAGTTTCGAGAGACCCAGTACTTC,CASSPRQREFRETQYF,NA,16,TRBV28,TRBJ2-5,TRBD2
TGTGCCAGCAGTGAAGCGTCCAGGGGCTATGGCTACACCTTC,CASSEASRGYGYTF,NA,14,TRBV6-1,TRBJ1-2,NA
TGCGCCAGCCAAAAGGACAGGGAGACTGAAGCTTTCTTT,CASQKDRETEAFF,NA,13,TRBV5-1,TRBJ1-1,TRBD1
TGTGCCAGCAGTTACGTAGCGGGGGGCCCCCCAGATACGCAGTATTTT,CASSYVAGGPPDTQYF,NA,16,TRBV6-6,TRBJ2-3,TRBD2
TGTGCCAGCAGGGGACTGTCCATTGAAGCTTTCTTT,CASRGLSIEAFF,NA,12,TRBV28,TRBJ1-1,NA
TGTGCCATCAGTGGGGGAGGACAGGGGCAGACCTACGAGCAGTACTTC,CAISGGGQGQTYEQYF,NA,16,TRBV10-3,TRBJ2-7,TRBD1
TGTGCCAGCAACAACAGGGGGGGGACAGATACGCAGTATTTT,CASNNRGGTDTQYF,NA,14,TRBV2,TRBJ2-3,NA
TGTGCCAGCAGTCCGGGACTAGCTAAACCCTACGAGCAGTACTTC,CASSPGLAKPYEQYF,once,15,TRBV6-5,TRBJ2-7,TRBD2
TGCGCCAGCAGTCAATCGAGCTCCCTCTCCTACGAGCAGTACTTC,CASSQSSSLSYEQYF,NA,15,TRBV23-1,TRBJ2-7,NA
TGCAGCGTCCAAGACCCTGCAACTAATGAAAAACTGTTTTTT,CSVQDPATNEKLFF,NA,14,TRBV29-1,TRBJ1-4,NA
TGTGCCAGCAGTTTAGCACAGGGAGGCCAGCCCCAGCATTTT,CASSLAQGGQPQHF,NA,14,TRBV6-6,TRBJ1-5,NA
TGCGCCAGCAGCGTCCGGGACTTCAACACTGAAGCTTTCTTT,CASSVRDFNTEAFF,NA,14,TRBV4-1,TRBJ1-1,NA
TGTGCCAGCAAATTGGGAGGCAGCCCGAACACTGAAGCTTTCTTT,CASKLGGSPNTEAFF,NA,15,TRBV27,TRBJ1-1,NA
TGCGCCAGCAAGGGCCCAGGGGAGACCCAGTACTTC,CASKGPGETQYF,few,12,TRBV10-2,TRBJ2-5,NA
TGTGCCAGTAGACCCCGGACAGGGGGCACCGGGGAGCTGTTTTTT,CASRPRTGGTGELFF,NA,15,TRBV19,TRBJ2-2,TRBD1
TGTGCCAGCAGTGAAGTAGCCAGATTGAACACTGAAGCTTTCTTT,CASSEVARLNTEAFF,NA,15,TRBV2,TRBJ1-1,NA
TGTGCCAGCTCACCAACGGACTTTCAGGCAGATACGCAGTATTTT,CASSPTDFQADTQYF,medium-sized,15,TRBV18,TRBJ2-3,NA
TGTGCCAGCAGCTGGGGGGGCGGGGCGCGCAATCAGCCCCAGCATTTT,CASSWGGGARNQPQHF,NA,16,TRBV27,TRBJ1-5,NA
TGCGCCAGCAGCTTCGCCCCACCAACTTACGAGCAGTACTTC,CASSFAPPTYEQYF,NA,14,TRBV5-1,TRBJ2-7,NA
TGTGCCAGCAGCCAAGCGTCGGGGGGATATGAAAAACTGTTTTTT,CASSQASGGYEKLFF,NA,15,TRBV4-2,TRBJ1-4,NA
TGTGCCAGTAGGGTCGGCAGGTCCGTCCAAACGGCCTACAATGAGCAGTTCTTC,CASRVGRSVQTAYNEQFF,NA,18,TRBV19,TRBJ2-1,NA
TGCGCCAGCAGCTTGGTTGCAGCGGGGGGCACTGAAGCTTTCTTT,CASSLVAAGGTEAFF,NA,15,TRBV5-1,TRBJ1-1,NA
TGTGCCAGTAGTATTGGGGTCGACTCTGGAAACACCATATATTTT,CASSIGVDSGNTIYF,few,15,TRBV19,TRBJ1-3,NA
TGTGCCAGCAGTTCCCAGTCGACAGGGTCCGGGGAGCTGTTTTTT,CASSSQSTGSGELFF,NA,15,TRBV7-3,TRBJ2-2,TRBD1
TGTGCCAGCAGCCTAGGCCTTCTAGCGGGGGGGCCCGGAGAGACCCAGTACTTC,CASSLGLLAGGPGETQYF,few,18,TRBV7-8,TRBJ2-5,TRBD2
TGCGCCAGCAGCTTGGTAGGCAGGGCCTACGAGCAGTACTTC,CASSLVGRAYEQYF,once,14,TRBV5-1,TRBJ2-7,NA
TGCGCCAGCAGGCGCCAAGGGACAGCTAAAACCCAAGAAGCTTTCTTT,CASRRQGTAKTQEAFF,NA,16,TRBV10-2,TRBJ1-1,TRBD1
TGTGCCAGCAGCCCCGATTGGGGAGATACGCAGTATTTT,CASSPDWGDTQYF,NA,13,TRBV7-3,TRBJ2-3,NA